One sample yielded the 16 T cell receptor beta chains listed below, sequenced in a study of shared clonotypes between healthy human individuals. The table came from immunoSEQ multiplex PCR; TCRdb's copy has only in-frame clones and leaves some out. The data hold fewer than 1 million clones, with about 96% observed a single time. Positively selected for CCR7, the CD45RO-negative cells used as naive CD8 cells excluded terminally differentiated effector memory CD45RA+ cells. The sample taken for sequencing was naive CD8+ T cells sorted from blood. The receptors originated from a man aged 25 to 40 in good health.

J is TRBJ1-1 and V is TRBV7-9, with D possibly matching TRBD1 (6 bases). V was shortened by 7 bases and J by 0 bases, with 12 bases between the two germline ends. Germline V gene lookup returns CDR1 SEHNR and CDR2 FQNEAQ (reference sequence). The CDR3 covers 14 residues. The CDR3 DNA is TGTGCCAGCACCAAAGGGGGGATGAACACTGAAGCTTTCTTT. It codes for CASTKGGMNTEAFF. Complete variable domain (other parts from reference TRBV7-9 and TRBJ1-1): DTGVSQNPRHKITKRGQNVTFRCDPISEHNRLYWYRQTLGQGPEFLTYFQNEAQLEKSRLLSDRFSAERPKGSFSTLEIQRTEQGDSAMYLCASTKGGMNTEAFFGQGTRLTVV.

Written as DNA, the CDR3 is TGTGCCAGCAGCAAACCGACAGGGCCCCACGAGCAGTACTTC. Translation gives CASSKPTGPHEQYF. V usage is TRBV7-9 and J usage is TRBJ2-7; 7 nucleotides align to TRBD1. Germline CDR1 SEHNR, CDR2 FQNEAQ (reference sequence). This CDR3 comprises 14 residues. J lost 5 bases, V lost 5 bases, and 9 bases had no gene match.

The chain recombines TRBV5-6 with TRBJ2-5; 8 nucleotides agree with TRBD1. V was clipped by 2 bases and J by 5 bases; unmatched bases: 5. The CDR3 consists of 14 residues. Germline assignment: CDR1 SGHDT and CDR2 YYEEEE. The CDR3 region is CASSFVTGEETQYF. In DNA form, the CDR3 reads TGTGCCAGCAGCTTTGTGACAGGGGAGGAGACCCAGTACTTC. The whole variable domain, filled in from reference TRBV5-6 and TRBJ2-5, reads DAGVTQSPTHLIKTRGQQVTLRCSPKSGHDTVSWYQQALGQGPQFIFQYYEEEERQRGNFPDRFSGHQFPNYSSELNVNALLLGDSALYLCASSFVTGEETQYFGPGTRLLVL.

This clone showed up just once. The chain links TRBV27 to TRBJ2-1, with TRBD2 as a possible D gene (5 bases). Between the trimmed V and J ends, which lost 3 bases and 2 bases, there was a span of 8 bases. CDR3 size: 14 residues. CDR1 and CDR2 (germline): MNHEY, SMNVEV (reference sequence). CDR3 sequence: CASSFSGTYNEQFF. In DNA, the CDR3 is TGTGCCAGCAGTTTTTCGGGAACCTACAATGAGCAGTTCTTC.

The sample holds one count of this clone. The V call is TRBV13, the J call TRBJ2-7; 7 positions match TRBD1. Trimming removed 0 bases from V and 0 bases from J; junction bases left unmatched: 11. Germline loops: CDR1 PRHDT, CDR2 FYEKMQ (reference sequence). The length of the CDR3 is 18 residues. CDR3 nucleotide sequence: TGTGCCAGCAGCTTAGGCCTCAACAGACAGGGTAGCTCCTACGAGCAGTACTTC. Amino acids: CASSLGLNRQGSSYEQYF.

The V and J genes are TRBV5-4 and TRBJ2-7; the D gene is possibly TRBD1 (6 bases). Germline values: CDR1 SGHNT, CDR2 YYREEE (reference sequence). The CDR3 sequence is 14 residues long. V lost 0 bases, J lost 5 bases, and 12 bases lay in between. CDR3 region: CASSLVGNRDEQYF. The CDR3 region has the DNA TGTGCCAGCAGCTTGGTGGGCAACAGGGACGAGCAGTACTTC.

V gene TRBV2 combines with J gene TRBJ1-4; D uncertain. The CDR3 runs 11 residues. V dropped 5 bases and J dropped 5 bases, with 3 bases sitting between them. CDR1 and CDR2 from the germline V gene are SNHLY and FYNNEI. In DNA form, the CDR3 reads TGTGCCAGCAGTCTGAATGAAAAACTGTTTTTT. Translation: CASSLNEKLFF.

The chain has TRBV19 and TRBJ2-7; 12 positions match TRBD2. The CDR3 contains 14 residues. After removal of 7 bases from V and 0 bases from J, the junction contained 1 base not matched to a gene. Germline V gene sequence: CDR1 LNHDA, CDR2 SQIVND (reference sequence). The CDR3 bases are TGTGCCAGTAAGACTAGCGGGGGCTCCTACGAGCAGTACTTC. It translates to CASKTSGGSYEQYF.

The CDR3 is CATSRTGDWGTEAFF. The DNA for the CDR3 is TGTGCCACCAGCAGAACAGGGGACTGGGGCACTGAAGCTTTCTTT. The chain has TRBV15 and TRBJ1-1; TRBD1 agrees at 7 bases. The ends lost 2 bases at V and 4 bases at J; junction bases unmatched: 7. CDR1 LNHNV and CDR2 YYDKDF come from the germline V gene (reference sequence). The CDR3 length is 15 residues.

The chain joins TRBV4-1 to TRBJ2-1; D gene ambiguous. CDR3 length: 13 residues. V shed 1 base and J shed 8 bases, with 9 bases lying between them. Per germline, CDR1 MGHRA and CDR2 YSYEKL. This CDR3 is CASSQGVAYEQFF. The DNA of the CDR3 is TGCGCCAGCAGCCAAGGGGTCGCCTATGAGCAGTTCTTC.

V and J are TRBV5-6 and TRBJ2-7; D not certain. This CDR3 has 14 residues. Trimming left V 2 bases short and J 7 bases short, with 16 bases between. Germline V gives CDR1 SGHDT, CDR2 YYEEEE. The CDR3 protein is CASSFLPPSDEQYF. For the CDR3, the DNA is TGTGCCAGCAGCTTTCTTCCCCCTAGTGATGAGCAGTACTTC. Full variable domain (outside the CDR3, taken from reference TRBV5-6 and TRBJ2-7): DAGVTQSPTHLIKTRGQQVTLRCSPKSGHDTVSWYQQALGQGPQFIFQYYEEEERQRGNFPDRFSGHQFPNYSSELNVNALLLGDSALYLCASSFLPPSDEQYFGPGTRLTVT.

The gene calls are TRBV5-1 and TRBJ2-1; TRBD2 matches 8 bases. The CDR3 extends over 19 amino acids. J lost 8 bases, V lost 0 bases, and 19 bases had no gene match. The germline gives CDR1 SGHRS, CDR2 YFSETQ. In DNA, the CDR3 is TGCGCCAGCAGCTTGGCTGGACGGGAGGGCTTGGCCGACTTCTATGAGCAGTTCTTC. As protein: CASSLAGREGLADFYEQFF. Together with reference TRBV5-1 and TRBJ2-1, the CDR3 gives the full variable domain: KAGVTQTPRYLIKTRGQQVTLSCSPISGHRSVSWYQQTPGQGLQFLFEYFSETQRNKGNFPGRFSGRQFSNSRSEMNVSTLELGDSALYLCASSLAGREGLADFYEQFFGPGTRLTVL.

Of note for this clone: In the same sample, other DNA sequences code for this CDR3. This chain connects TRBV27 to TRBJ1-5; D is possibly TRBD1 (5 bases). The V and J ends lost 2 bases and 2 bases respectively, with 7 bases between them. The CDR3 totals 14 residues. Germline V CDR1 and CDR2: MNHEY, SMNVEV (reference sequence). The CDR3 sequence is CASSLGGGNQPQHF. As DNA, the CDR3 is TGTGCCAGCAGTTTAGGAGGGGGCAATCAGCCCCAGCATTTT.

V usage is TRBV27 and J usage is TRBJ2-7; either TRBD1 or TRBD2 may fit D (6 bases each). The CDR3 has 14 amino acids. Per the germline V gene, CDR1 is MNHEY and CDR2 is SMNVEV (reference sequence). Trimming shortened V by 6 bases and J by 4 bases, and 16 bases separated the two germline ends. The CDR3 is CASRVGGGGYEQYF. CDR3 sequence (DNA): TGTGCCAGCAGAGTCGGCGGAGGGGGATACGAGCAGTACTTC.

The sample holds one count of this clone. The J gene is TRBJ2-1, the V gene TRBV5-5; D call uncertain. This CDR3 comprises 12 residues. V dropped 4 bases and J dropped 9 bases, with 11 bases sitting between them. Per the germline V gene, CDR1 is SGHKS and CDR2 is YYEKEE (reference sequence). The DNA of the CDR3 is TGTGCCAGCAGCCAATTCTGGGGTGAGCAGTTCTTC. Translating it yields CASSQFWGEQFF.

V gene TRBV16 combines with J gene TRBJ2-3; tentative D call: TRBD1 (5 bases). V lost 2 bases to trimming and J lost 2 bases, with 17 bases between them. The CDR3 covers 17 residues. In germline, CDR1 is KGHSY, CDR2 FQNENV. DNA for the CDR3: TGTGCCAGCAGCCAACCTAATCCGACAGTTACCACAGATACGCAGTATTTT. Encoded protein: CASSQPNPTVTTDTQYF.